The sequence of this T cell receptor beta chain was determined in a study of blood T cell repertoires in COVID-19. Sequenced by immunoSEQ multiplex PCR; TCRdb stores in-frame clones only, minus some. This sample has about 230,000 clones; 70% to 90% occur once, and the top ten carry around 10%. This CDR3 is 17 amino acids long. V shed 7 bases, J shed 7 bases, and the junction held 11 bases outside the gene matches. CDR1 is SNHLY and CDR2 is FYNNEI in the germline V gene. The receptor comes from a man aged 50 or older with COVID-19, enrolled during active disease. The sequencing sample was made of peripheral blood. The chain uses TRBV2 and TRBJ2-2; 14 positions agree with TRBD2. The CDR3 DNA follows: TGTGCCAGCAATAAACCGGGACTAGCGGGGGAGGACGGGGAGCTGTTTTTT. It encodes CASNKPGLAGEDGELFF.